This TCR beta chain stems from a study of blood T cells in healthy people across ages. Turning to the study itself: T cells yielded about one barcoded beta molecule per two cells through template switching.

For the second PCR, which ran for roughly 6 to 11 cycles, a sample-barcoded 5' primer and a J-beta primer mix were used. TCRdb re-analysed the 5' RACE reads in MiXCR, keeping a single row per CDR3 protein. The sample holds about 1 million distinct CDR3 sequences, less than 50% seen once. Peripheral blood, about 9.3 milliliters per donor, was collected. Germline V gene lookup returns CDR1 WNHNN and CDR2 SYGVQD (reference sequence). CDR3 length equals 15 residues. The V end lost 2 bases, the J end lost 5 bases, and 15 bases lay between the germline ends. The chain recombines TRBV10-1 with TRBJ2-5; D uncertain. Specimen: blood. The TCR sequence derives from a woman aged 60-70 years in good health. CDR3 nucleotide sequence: TGCGCCAGCAGTGAGATGTTCCGGTTTGGGGAGACCCAGTACTTC. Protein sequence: CASSEMFRFGETQYF.